Each of the 2 T cell receptor beta chains below was sequenced from the same sample in a study of spatial heterogeneity in lung cancer. Indicated time point: sample taken at primary tumor resection. TCRdb ran MiXCR on the 5' RACE reads and lists one entry per CDR3 protein. The table lists roughly 5,000 distinct CDR3 sequences, about 2.9% of them singletons. Sequenced here: normal lung tissue next to the tumor, sampled at surgery. The receptors shown here come from a male donor with early-stage non-small cell lung cancer.

By share, this clonotype ranks as medium-sized (0.01 to 0.1%). The rearrangement joins TRBV19 to TRBJ1-5; D is ambiguous. The CDR3 sequence is 13 residues long. V lost 5 bases, J lost 7 bases, and 12 bases lay in between. Germline loops: CDR1 LNHDA, CDR2 SQIVND (reference sequence). CDR3 DNA sequence: TGTGCCAGTAGTGACACCTCGAGACAGCCCCAGCATTTT. Amino acids: CASSDTSRQPQHF. The entire variable domain, with the rest obtained from reference TRBV19 and TRBJ1-5, is as follows: DGGITQSPKYLFRKEGQNVTLSCEQNLNHDAMYWYRQDPGQGLRLIYYSQIVNDFQKGDIAEGYSVSREKKESFPLTVTSAQKNPTAFYLCASSDTSRQPQHFGDGTRLSIL.

This clonotype was observed many times. This sequence joins TRBV6-9 and TRBJ1-5; D not resolved. Germline V gene data show CDR1 as MNHGY and CDR2 as SVAAGI. V lost 7 bases and J 6 bases, leaving 13 bases between the germline ends. The CDR3 spans 13 residues. CDR3 sequence (DNA): TGTGCCAGCAACTCTCTTGGTGGTCAGCCCCAGCATTTT. This codes for CASNSLGGQPQHF.